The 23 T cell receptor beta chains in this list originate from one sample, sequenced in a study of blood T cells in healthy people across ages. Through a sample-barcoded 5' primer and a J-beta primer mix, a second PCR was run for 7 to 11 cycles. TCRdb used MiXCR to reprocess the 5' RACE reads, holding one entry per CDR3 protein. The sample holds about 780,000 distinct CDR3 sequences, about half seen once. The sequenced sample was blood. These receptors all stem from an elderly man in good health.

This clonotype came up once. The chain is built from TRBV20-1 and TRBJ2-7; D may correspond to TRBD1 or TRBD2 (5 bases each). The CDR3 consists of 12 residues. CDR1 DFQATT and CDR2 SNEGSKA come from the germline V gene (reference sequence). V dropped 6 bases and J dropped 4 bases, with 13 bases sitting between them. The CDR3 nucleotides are TGCAGTGCCTCCGGGACCCAATACGAGCAGTACTTC. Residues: CSASGTQYEQYF.

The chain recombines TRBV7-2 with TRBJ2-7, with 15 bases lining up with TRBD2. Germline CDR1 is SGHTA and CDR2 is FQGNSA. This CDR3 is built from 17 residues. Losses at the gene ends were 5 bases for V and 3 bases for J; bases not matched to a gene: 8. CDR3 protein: CASSPGLAGGSGYEQYF. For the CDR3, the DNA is TGTGCCAGCAGCCCAGGACTAGCGGGAGGGTCGGGCTACGAGCAGTACTTC.

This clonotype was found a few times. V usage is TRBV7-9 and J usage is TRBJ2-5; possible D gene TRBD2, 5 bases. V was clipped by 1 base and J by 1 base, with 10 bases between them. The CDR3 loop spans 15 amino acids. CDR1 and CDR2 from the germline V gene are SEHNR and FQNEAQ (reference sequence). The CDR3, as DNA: TGTGCCAGCAGCTTAGTTCTCGGGATCCAAGAGACCCAGTACTTC. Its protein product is CASSLVLGIQETQYF.

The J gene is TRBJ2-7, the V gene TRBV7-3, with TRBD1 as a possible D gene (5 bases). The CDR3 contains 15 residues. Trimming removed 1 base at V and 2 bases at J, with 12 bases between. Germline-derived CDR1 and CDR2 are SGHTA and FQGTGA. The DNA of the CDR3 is TGTGCCAGCAGCTTAAATAAGGGGCCTACCTACGAGCAGTACTTC. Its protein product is CASSLNKGPTYEQYF.

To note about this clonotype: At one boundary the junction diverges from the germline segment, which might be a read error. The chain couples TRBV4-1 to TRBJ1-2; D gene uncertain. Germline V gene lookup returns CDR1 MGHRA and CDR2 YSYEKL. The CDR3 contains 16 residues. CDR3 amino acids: CASSQVLAAGNYGCTF. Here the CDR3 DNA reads TGCGCCAGCAGCCAAGTATTGGCAGCAGGAAACTATGGCTGCACCTTC.

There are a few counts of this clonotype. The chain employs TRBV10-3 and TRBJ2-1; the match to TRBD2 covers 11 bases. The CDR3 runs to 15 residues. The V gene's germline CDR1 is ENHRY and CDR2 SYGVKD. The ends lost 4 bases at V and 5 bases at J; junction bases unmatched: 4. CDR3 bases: TGTGCCATCAGTGTAAAGACTAGCGGGAACAATGAGCAGTTCTTC. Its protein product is CAISVKTSGNNEQFF.

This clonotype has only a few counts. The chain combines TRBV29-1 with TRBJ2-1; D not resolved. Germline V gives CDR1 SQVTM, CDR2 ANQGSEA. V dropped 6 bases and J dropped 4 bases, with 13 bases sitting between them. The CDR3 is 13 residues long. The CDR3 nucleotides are TGCAGCGTGGCCCGGAGTGTATACAATGAGCAGTTCTTC. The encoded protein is CSVARSVYNEQFF.

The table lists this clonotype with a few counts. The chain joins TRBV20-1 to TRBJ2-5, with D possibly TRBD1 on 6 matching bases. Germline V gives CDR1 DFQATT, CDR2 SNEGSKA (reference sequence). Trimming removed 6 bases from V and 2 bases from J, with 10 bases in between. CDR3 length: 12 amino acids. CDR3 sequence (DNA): TGCAGTGCGTACAGGGCGCAAGAGACCCAGTACTTC. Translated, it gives CSAYRAQETQYF.

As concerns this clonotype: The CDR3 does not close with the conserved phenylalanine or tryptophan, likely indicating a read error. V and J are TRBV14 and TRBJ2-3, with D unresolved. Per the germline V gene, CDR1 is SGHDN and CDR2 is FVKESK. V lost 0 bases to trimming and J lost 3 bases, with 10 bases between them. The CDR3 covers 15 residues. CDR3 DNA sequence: TGTGCCAGCAGCCAAGAAACGCCGTCAACAGATACGCAGTATTCT. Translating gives CASSQETPSTDTQYS.

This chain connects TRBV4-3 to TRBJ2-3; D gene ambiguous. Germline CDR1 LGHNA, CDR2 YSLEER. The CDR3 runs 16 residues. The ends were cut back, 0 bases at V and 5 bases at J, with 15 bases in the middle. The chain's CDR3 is CASSQEGLPRGDTQYF. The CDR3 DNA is TGCGCCAGCAGCCAAGAGGGCCTCCCCCGCGGAGATACGCAGTATTTT.

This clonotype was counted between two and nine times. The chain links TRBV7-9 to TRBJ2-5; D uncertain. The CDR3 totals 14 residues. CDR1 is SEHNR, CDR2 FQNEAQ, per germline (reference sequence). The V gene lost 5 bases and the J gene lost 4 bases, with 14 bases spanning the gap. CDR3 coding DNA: TGTGCCAGCAGCATCATTGAGACTCCAGAGACCCAGTACTTC. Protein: CASSIIETPETQYF.

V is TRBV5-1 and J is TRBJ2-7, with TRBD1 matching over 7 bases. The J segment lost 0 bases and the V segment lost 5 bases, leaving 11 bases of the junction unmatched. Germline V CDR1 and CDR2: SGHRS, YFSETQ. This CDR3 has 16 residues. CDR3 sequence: CASRRTGDRGSYEQYF. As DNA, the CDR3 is TGCGCCAGCAGAAGGACAGGAGACCGGGGCTCCTACGAGCAGTACTTC.

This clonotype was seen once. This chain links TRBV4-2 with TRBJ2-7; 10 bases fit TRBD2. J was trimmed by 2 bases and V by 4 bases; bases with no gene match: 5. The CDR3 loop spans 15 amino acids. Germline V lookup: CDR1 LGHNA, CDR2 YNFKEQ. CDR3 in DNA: TGTGCCAGCAGCCGGGGAGCGGGAGGGCCCTACGAGCAGTACTTC. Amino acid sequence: CASSRGAGGPYEQYF.

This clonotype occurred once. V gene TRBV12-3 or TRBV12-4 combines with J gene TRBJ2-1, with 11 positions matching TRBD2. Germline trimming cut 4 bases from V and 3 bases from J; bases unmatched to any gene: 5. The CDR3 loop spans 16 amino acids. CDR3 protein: CASSYTSGSLYNEQFF. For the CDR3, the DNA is TGTGCCAGCAGTTATACTAGCGGGAGTCTCTACAATGAGCAGTTCTTC.

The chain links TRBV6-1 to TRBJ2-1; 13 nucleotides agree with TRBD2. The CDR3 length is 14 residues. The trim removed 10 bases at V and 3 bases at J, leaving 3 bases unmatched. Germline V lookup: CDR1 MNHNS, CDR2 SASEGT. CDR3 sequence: CATRTSGSYNEQFF. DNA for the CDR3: TGTGCCACCAGGACTAGCGGGAGCTACAATGAGCAGTTCTTC.

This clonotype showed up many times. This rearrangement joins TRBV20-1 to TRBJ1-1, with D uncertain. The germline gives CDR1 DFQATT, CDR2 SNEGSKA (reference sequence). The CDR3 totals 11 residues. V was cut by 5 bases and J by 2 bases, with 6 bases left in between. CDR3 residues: CSASQNTEAFF. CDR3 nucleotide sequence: TGCAGTGCTTCCCAAAACACTGAAGCTTTCTTT.

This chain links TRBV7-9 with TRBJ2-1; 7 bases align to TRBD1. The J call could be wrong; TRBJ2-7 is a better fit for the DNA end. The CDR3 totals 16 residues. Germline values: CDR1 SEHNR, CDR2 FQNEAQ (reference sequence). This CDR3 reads CASSSGETGPLAEQYF. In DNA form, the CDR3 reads TGTGCCAGCAGCTCCGGAGAGACAGGGCCCCTCGCCGAGCAGTACTTC.

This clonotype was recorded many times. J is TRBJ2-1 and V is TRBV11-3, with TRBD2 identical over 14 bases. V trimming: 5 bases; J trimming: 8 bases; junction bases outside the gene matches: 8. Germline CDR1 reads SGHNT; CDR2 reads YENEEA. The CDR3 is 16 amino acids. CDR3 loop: CASSKGTSGRGDEQFF. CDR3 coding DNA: TGTGCCAGCAGCAAAGGGACTAGCGGGAGAGGCGATGAGCAGTTCTTC.

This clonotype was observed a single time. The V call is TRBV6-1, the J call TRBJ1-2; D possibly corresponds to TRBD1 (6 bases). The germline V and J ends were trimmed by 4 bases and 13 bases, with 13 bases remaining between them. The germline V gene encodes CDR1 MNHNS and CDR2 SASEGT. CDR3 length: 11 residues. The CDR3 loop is CASSVGGAATF. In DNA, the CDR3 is TGTGCCAGCAGTGTAGGGGGGGCAGCCACCTTC.

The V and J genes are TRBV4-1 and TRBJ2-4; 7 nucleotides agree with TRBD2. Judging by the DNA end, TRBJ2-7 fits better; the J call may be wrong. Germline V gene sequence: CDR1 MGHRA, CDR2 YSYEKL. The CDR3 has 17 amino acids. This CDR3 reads CASSQDPRDYREHEQYF. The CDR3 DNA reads TGCGCCAGCAGCCAAGATCCCCGGGACTACCGAGAGCACGAGCAGTACTTC.

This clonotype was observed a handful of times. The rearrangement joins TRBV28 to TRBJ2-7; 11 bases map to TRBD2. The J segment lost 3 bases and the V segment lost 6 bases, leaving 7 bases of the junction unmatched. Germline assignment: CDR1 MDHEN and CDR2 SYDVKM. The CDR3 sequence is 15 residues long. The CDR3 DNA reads TGTGCCAGCAGGAAGACTAGCGGGACCTACTACGAGCAGTACTTC. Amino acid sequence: CASRKTSGTYYEQYF. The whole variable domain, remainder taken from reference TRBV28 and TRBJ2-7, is DVKVTQSSRYLVKRTGEKVFLECVQDMDHENMFWYRQDPGLGLRLIYFSYDVKMKEKGDIPEGYSVSREKKERFSLILESASTNQTSMYLCASRKTSGTYYEQYFGPGTRLTVT.

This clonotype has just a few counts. The CDR3 spells CASSVDPRYSYEQYF. CDR3 bases: TGTGCCAGCAGCGTAGATCCCAGATACTCCTACGAGCAGTACTTC. The genes are TRBV9 and TRBJ2-7; D is ambiguous. With 0 bases removed from V and 0 bases from J, the gap between germline ends came to 10 bases. CDR1 and CDR2 (germline): SGDLS, YYNGEE. CDR3 length: 15 amino acids.

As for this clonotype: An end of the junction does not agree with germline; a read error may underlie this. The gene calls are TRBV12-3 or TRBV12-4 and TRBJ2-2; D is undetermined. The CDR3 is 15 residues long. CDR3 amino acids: CAGSPAVLGTGELFF. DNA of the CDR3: TGTGCCGGCAGCCCCGCAGTCCTAGGGACCGGGGAGCTGTTTTTT.